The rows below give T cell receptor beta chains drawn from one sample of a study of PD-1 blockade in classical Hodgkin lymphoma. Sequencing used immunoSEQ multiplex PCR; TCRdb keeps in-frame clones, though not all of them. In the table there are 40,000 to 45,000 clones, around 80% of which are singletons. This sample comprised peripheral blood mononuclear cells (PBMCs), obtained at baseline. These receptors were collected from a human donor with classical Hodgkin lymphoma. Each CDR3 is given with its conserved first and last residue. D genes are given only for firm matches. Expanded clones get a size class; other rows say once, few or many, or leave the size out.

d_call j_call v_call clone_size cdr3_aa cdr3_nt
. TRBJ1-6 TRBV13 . CASSLQPTGSSPLHF TGTGCCAGCAGCTTGCAGCCGACAGGATCTTCACCCCTCCACTTT
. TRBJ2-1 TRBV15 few CATSRDHEYNEQFF TGTGCCACCAGCAGAGATCACGAGTACAATGAGCAGTTCTTC
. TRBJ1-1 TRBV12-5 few CASGLYANTEAFF TGTGCTAGTGGTTTGTACGCGAACACTGAAGCTTTCTTT
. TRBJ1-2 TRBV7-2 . CASSTIGGDTYGGYTF TGTGCCAGCAGCACCATTGGGGGGGACACCTATGGAGGCTACACCTTC
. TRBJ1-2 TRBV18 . CASSPLRNPPGGYTF TGTGCCAGCTCCCCGCTAAGGAACCCTCCTGGTGGCTACACCTTC
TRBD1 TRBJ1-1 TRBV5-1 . CASATGTGGTEAFF TGCGCCAGCGCTACCGGGACAGGAGGTACTGAAGCTTTCTTT
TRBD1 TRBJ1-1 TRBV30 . CAWSEDRGQASTEAFF TGTGCCTGGAGTGAAGACAGGGGGCAGGCGAGCACTGAAGCTTTCTTT
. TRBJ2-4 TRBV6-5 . CASSITGTAKNIQYF TGTGCCAGCAGCATAACCGGGACTGCTAAAAACATTCAGTACTTC
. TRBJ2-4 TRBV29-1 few CSVEGGELKNIQYF TGCAGCGTTGAAGGGGGGGAGCTCAAAAACATTCAGTACTTC
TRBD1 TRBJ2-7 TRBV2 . CASSPPTGGGYEQYF TGTGCCAGCAGTCCACCCACAGGGGGCGGCTACGAGCAGTACTTC
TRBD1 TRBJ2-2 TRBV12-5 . CASGLVQGAGGELFF TGTGCTAGTGGTTTGGTACAGGGGGCCGGCGGGGAGCTGTTTTTT
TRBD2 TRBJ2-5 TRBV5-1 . CASSLVLGTRGSETQYF TGCGCCAGCAGCTTGGTTCTTGGGACTAGAGGATCGGAGACCCAGTACTTC
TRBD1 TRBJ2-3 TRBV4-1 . CASSQAKWTGISTDTQYF TGCGCCAGCAGCCAAGCTAAATGGACAGGGATTAGCACAGATACGCAGTATTTT
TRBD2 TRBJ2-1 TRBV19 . CASSTLKGLAGRWGEQFF TGTGCCAGTAGTACCCTCAAAGGACTAGCGGGGCGGTGGGGTGAGCAGTTCTTC
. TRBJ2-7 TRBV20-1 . CSAIKQGEQYF TGCAGTGCTATAAAACAGGGCGAGCAGTACTTC
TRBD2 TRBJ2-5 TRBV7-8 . CASSQRGVQETQYF TGTGCCAGCAGCCAGCGGGGGGTCCAAGAGACCCAGTACTTC
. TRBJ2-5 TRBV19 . CASSPGVKETQYF TGTGCCAGTAGCCCCGGGGTCAAAGAGACCCAGTACTTC
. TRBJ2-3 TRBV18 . CASSSRDTQYF TGTGCCAGCTCATCTAGAGATACGCAGTATTTT
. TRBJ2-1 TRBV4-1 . CASSQDSWPYNEQFF TGCGCCAGCAGCCAAGATTCATGGCCTTACAATGAGCAGTTCTTC
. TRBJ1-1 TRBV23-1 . CASSDTQLLFLRTEAFF TGCGCCAGCAGTGATACCCAGCTCCTTTTCTTGAGGACTGAAGCTTTCTTT
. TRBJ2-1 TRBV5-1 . CASSLATGTYNEQFF TGCGCCAGCAGCTTGGCCACTGGCACCTACAATGAGCAGTTCTTC
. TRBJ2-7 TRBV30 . CAWSTQGPEQYF TGTGCCTGGAGTACCCAGGGGCCCGAGCAGTACTTC
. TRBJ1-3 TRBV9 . CASSWGDGNTIYF TGTGCCAGCAGCTGGGGGGATGGAAACACCATATATTTT
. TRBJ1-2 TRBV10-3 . CAISDLGLGGYGYTF TGTGCCATCAGTGATTTGGGGTTGGGGGGCTATGGCTACACCTTC
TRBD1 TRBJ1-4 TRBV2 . CASSAGQGIGDEKLFF TGTGCCAGCAGCGCCGGACAGGGGATCGGTGATGAAAAACTGTTTTTT
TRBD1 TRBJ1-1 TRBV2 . CASSSRPSGGRKAFF TGTGCCAGCAGTTCCCGGCCGTCAGGGGGCAGGAAGGCTTTCTTT
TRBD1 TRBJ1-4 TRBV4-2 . CASSQDGLRGLNEKLFF TGTGCCAGCAGCCAAGATGGCCTCAGGGGGCTCAATGAAAAACTGTTTTTT
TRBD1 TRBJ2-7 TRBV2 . CASSWDRVSAEQYF TGTGCCAGCAGTTGGGACAGGGTATCGGCCGAGCAGTACTTC
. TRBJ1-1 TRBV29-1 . CSVAKQGNTEAFF TGCAGCGTTGCGAAACAGGGAAACACTGAAGCTTTCTTT
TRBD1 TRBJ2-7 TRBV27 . CASSPWDRGSEQYF TGTGCCAGCAGTCCCTGGGACAGGGGCTCCGAGCAGTACTTC
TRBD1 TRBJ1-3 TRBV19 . CASTPGQGVYSGNTIYF TGTGCCAGTACCCCCGGACAGGGGGTTTACTCTGGAAACACCATATATTTT
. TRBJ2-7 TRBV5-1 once CASRTGGGDSYEQYF TGCGCCAGCAGGACCGGAGGGGGGGACTCCTACGAGCAGTACTTC
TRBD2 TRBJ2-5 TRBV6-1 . CASSVALAVQETQYF TGTGCCAGCAGTGTGGCACTAGCGGTCCAAGAGACCCAGTACTTC
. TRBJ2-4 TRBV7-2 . CASSLAGLRVNIQYF TGTGCCAGCAGCTTGGCGGGGCTCCGGGTAAACATTCAGTACTTC
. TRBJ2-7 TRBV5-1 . CASSLDVGSGYEQYF TGCGCCAGCAGCTTGGATGTAGGGAGCGGCTACGAGCAGTACTTC
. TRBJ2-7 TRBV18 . CASSVSVKQSPYEQYF TGTGCCAGCAGCGTATCGGTGAAACAGAGCCCCTACGAGCAGTACTTC
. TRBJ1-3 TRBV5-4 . CASSRGPAHRWGSDTIYF TGTGCCAGCAGCCGAGGTCCCGCCCACCGGTGGGGCTCGGACACCATATATTTT
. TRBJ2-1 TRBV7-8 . CASSFRENEQFF TGTGCCAGCAGCTTCAGAGAAAATGAGCAGTTCTTC
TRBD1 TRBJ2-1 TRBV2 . CASSAGGQGASEQFF TGTGCCAGCAGTGCCGGGGGACAGGGGGCAAGTGAGCAGTTCTTC
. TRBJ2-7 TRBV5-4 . CASSFVGGSAYEQYF TGTGCCAGCAGCTTCGTCGGGGGAAGTGCCTACGAGCAGTACTTC
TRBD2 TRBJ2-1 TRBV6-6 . CASSYGRGGYNEQFF TGTGCCAGCAGTTACGGTCGGGGGGGATACAATGAGCAGTTCTTC
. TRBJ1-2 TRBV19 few CASSGVDGYTF TGTGCCAGTAGTGGGGTGGATGGCTACACCTTC
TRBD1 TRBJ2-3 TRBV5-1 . CASSWLDRGLSDTQYF TGCGCCAGCAGCTGGTTGGACAGGGGGTTATCAGATACGCAGTATTTT
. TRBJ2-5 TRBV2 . CAIRTQGTQYF TGTGCCATCCGGACCCAGGGGACCCAGTACTTC
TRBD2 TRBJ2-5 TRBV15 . CATSSRLAGGGETQYF TGTGCCACCAGCAGCCGACTAGCGGGGGGCGGGGAGACCCAGTACTTC
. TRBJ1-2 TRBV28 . CASSSPSRDYGYTF TGTGCCAGCAGTTCCCCGAGTCGGGACTATGGCTACACCTTC
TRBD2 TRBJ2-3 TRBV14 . CASSQGAGGDTQYF TGTGCCAGCAGCCAAGGAGCGGGGGGGGATACGCAGTATTTT
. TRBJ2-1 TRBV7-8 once CASSLDRANYNEQFF TGTGCCAGCAGCTTAGACAGGGCAAACTACAATGAGCAGTTCTTC
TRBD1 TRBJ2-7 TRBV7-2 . CASSLQDTGEYEQYF TGTGCCAGCAGCCTCCAAGACACAGGGGAATACGAGCAGTACTTC
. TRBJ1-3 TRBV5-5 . CASSWGLSGNTIYF TGTGCCAGCAGCTGGGGCCTCTCTGGAAACACCATATATTTT
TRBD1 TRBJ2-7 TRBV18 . CASSPDRAYSYEQYF TGTGCCAGCTCACCAGACAGGGCCTACTCCTACGAGCAGTACTTC
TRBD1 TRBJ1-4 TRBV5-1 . CASSLDPGQGTEKLFF TGCGCCAGCAGCTTGGACCCGGGACAGGGGACTGAAAAACTGTTTTTT
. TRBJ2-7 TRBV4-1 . CASSQAPMTGEQYF TGCGCCAGCAGCCAAGCCCCCATGACCGGCGAGCAGTACTTC
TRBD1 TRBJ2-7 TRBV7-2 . CASSLRDSPPYEQYF TGTGCCAGCAGCTTAAGGGACAGTCCTCCCTACGAGCAGTACTTC
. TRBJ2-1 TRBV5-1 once CASSLAGGSGNEQFF TGCGCCAGCAGCTTGGCCGGGGGTTCGGGCAATGAGCAGTTCTTC
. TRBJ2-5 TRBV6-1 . CASSELGGQETQYF TGTGCCAGCAGTGAACTCGGAGGACAAGAGACCCAGTACTTC
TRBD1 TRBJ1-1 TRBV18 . CASSPSGGTEAFF TGTGCCAGCTCACCTTCAGGGGGCACTGAAGCTTTCTTT
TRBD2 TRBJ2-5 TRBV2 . CASSWDYGETQYF TGTGCCAGCAGTTGGGACTATGGGGAGACCCAGTACTTC
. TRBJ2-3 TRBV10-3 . CAISAGGISTDTQYF TGTGCCATCAGTGCAGGCGGGATCAGCACAGATACGCAGTATTTT